The source of this T cell receptor (beta chain) is a study of cytomegalovirus exposure and HLA in healthy donors. Trimming took 1 base from V and 6 from J; bases not matched to a gene: 7. This CDR3 is built from 16 residues. Germline V lookup: CDR1 SGHVS, CDR2 FNYEAQ. Findings and limits, study-wide: In terms of immune exposure information, only CMV serostatus was available. With further analysis later on, most CMV-associated TCR beta chains appeared HLA-restricted. The study assumed roughly uniform donor sequencing depth for presence/absence analyses.

A remark on this clone: Its specificity is unknown.

The PCR used 60 Vbeta and 13 Jbeta primers. The table came from immunoSEQ multiplex PCR; TCRdb's copy has only in-frame clones and leaves some out. This sample has some 150,000 clones; 79% occur once, and the top ten carry approximately 2%. V and J are TRBV7-6 and TRBJ2-1; 9 bases fit TRBD1. The receptor's source is a man aged 40-50 years in good health and CMV-seronegative. Source material: PBMCs. CDR3 loop: CASSLGPRDRVNEQFF. CDR3 coding DNA: TGTGCCAGCAGCTTAGGCCCCCGGGACAGGGTCAATGAGCAGTTCTTC. Using reference TRBV7-6 and TRBJ2-1 for the parts outside the CDR3, the full variable domain is GAGVSQSPRYKVTKRGQDVALRCDPISGHVSLYWYRQALGQGPEFLTYFNYEAQQDKSGLPNDRFSAERPEGSISTLTIQRTEQRDSAMYRCASSLGPRDRVNEQFFGPGTRLTVL.